This TCR beta chain emerged from a study of CD8 T cells in Susac syndrome. Germline V gene sequence: CDR1 SNHLY, CDR2 FYNNEI. V was clipped by 6 bases and J by 8 bases; unmatched bases: 10. There are 14 residues in the CDR3. Random hexamers served to reverse transcribe about 0.5 to 1 ug RNA. The immunoSEQ assay covered 54 Vbeta and 13 Jbeta segments for CDR3. TCRdb itself ran the immunoSEQ multiplex PCR reads through MiXCR, one entry per CDR3 protein. The table shows around 190,000 distinct CDR3 sequences, with 90% to 95% occurring only once. The authors carried out high-throughput sequencing of TCR beta. They applied it to CD8+ and CD4+ T cells obtained from blood. Through negative isolation, CD4+ and CD8+ T cells were obtained, while TEMRA cells were enriched using FACS.

The clonotype was recovered from a human donor in good health. The J gene is TRBJ1-2, the V gene TRBV2; 9 nucleotides agree with TRBD1. Sequenced input: CD4+ T cells from PBMCs. CDR3 nucleotide sequence: TGTGCCAGCAGCCGGGGACAGGGATTGCGGGGCTACACCTTC. Protein sequence: CASSRGQGLRGYTF. Using reference TRBV2 and TRBJ1-2 for the parts outside the CDR3, the full variable domain is EPEVTQTPSHQVTQMGQEVILRCVPISNHLYFYWYRQILGQKVEFLVSFYNNEISEKSEIFDDQFSVERPDGSNFTLKIRSTKLEDSAMYFCASSRGQGLRGYTFGSGTRLTVV.